This T cell receptor beta chain was recovered during a study of T cells in Graves' hyperthyroidism and ophthalmopathy (dated by TCRdb to between 2019 and 2020). Some background on the complete study: Peripheral blood was sampled at the time of initial diagnosis, prior to any treatment. The 100 discovery patients were randomly split 7:3 into training and test sets. To identify TCR V-J signatures that set the groups apart, the researchers used a discovery cohort of 100 patients, made up of some 41 with Graves' ophthalmopathy and 55 to 65 with stable Graves' hyperthyroidism. Once sampling was done, hyperthyroidism patients were given methimazole at a starting dose of 30 mg daily, whereas ophthalmopathy patients were given high-dose intravenous methylprednisolone. Whether ophthalmopathy could be predicted prospectively was tested in an independent validation cohort made up of 18 to 20 hyperthyroidism patients plus 17 patients who later progressed to ophthalmopathy. Thyroid tissue and blood T-cell repertoires from six Graves' hyperthyroidism patients were also compared in the study. TCR Vbeta CDR3 sequencing of approximately 140 peripheral blood samples (under 45 ophthalmopathy, about 80 hyperthyroidism and approximately 17 progressor patients) is reported in the paper.

Stable Graves' hyperthyroidism was defined as no progression to ophthalmopathy during 18 months of follow-up. Hyperthyroidism patients were newly diagnosed, had a disease duration of under 2 months, and were aged 18 to 65 years. Exclusion was applied to patients with uncontrolled infections, other autoimmune diseases, pregnancy or lactation. Diagnoses were established on the basis of clinical symptoms, serum thyroxine and TRAb, thyroid ultrasound, and orbital computed tomography. PBMCs were isolated from roughly 10 ml of fresh peripheral blood by Ficoll-Paque density gradient centrifugation. Total RNA was extracted with Trizol reagent, and quality was checked on an Agilent 2100 Bioanalyzer. A distance of 16 bases separates the germline ends of V and J, which lose 4 bases and 3 bases respectively. Spanning cysteine to phenylalanine, the CDR3 consists of 15 amino acids. The read is trimmed to its CDR3 DNA, 45 bases read in frame from base 1. As encoded in the germline V gene (reference sequence), CDR1 is MNHEY while CDR2 is SMNVEV.

This clonotype was recorded many times. Its antigen remains unidentified. Nothing much larger sits one base from this clone, and base qualities are not available. Here is what the overall study found, with its caveats: No statistical method was used to set the sample size in advance, and investigators knew the group allocation. Blood samples also contained most of the expanded thyroid clonotypes (frequency above 0.001), which suggests that blood repertoires may reflect thyroid immune responses. A 13 V-J signature model separated ophthalmopathy from stable hyperthyroidism, with around 88% sensitivity and 81% to 83% specificity in cross-validation and 80%/75% in testing. In validation, the model predicted progression to ophthalmopathy with 60% to 71% sensitivity and approximately 72% specificity, a median of 6.5 months before onset.

The TCR beta CDR3 regions were amplified from the RNA transcripts. A first-round RT-PCR of the TCR CDR3 used the HTBI primer set with the Qiagen OneStep RT-PCR kit. The libraries were constructed in a second round of multiplex PCR and then size-selected and purified. The libraries were sequenced on an Illumina HiSeq2000 using paired-end 100 bp reads. Turning to the authors' computational methods: SOAPnuke was used to process the raw data, with reads discarded if the reads contained adapters or uncalled bases, had a mean Phred below 15, or lacked an exact constant-primer or identifier match. High-quality paired reads were merged using COPE v1.2.5, and each unique nucleotide sequence was defined as a clonotype. MiTCR v1.1 was used to align the clonotypes against IMGT TRBV, TRBD and TRBJ reference segments. The analysis included only V-J combinations with a frequency above 0.0001, which together covered approximately 99% of the repertoires. The TCS score was defined as the ratio of F50 (clonal expansion) to E x V (chaos), calculated using BLOSUM62-based TCRdist between CDR3 peptides within each V-J. Welch's t-statistics and random forest reduced fewer than 600 V-J features to roughly 13, which were used in a naive Bayes classifier (R e1071). TCRdb took the public reads, trimmed them with fastp at Q25, ran MiXCR for clone calling and kept in-frame beta chains. Rows with one shared CDR3 protein collapse into an entry with the most common genes and DNA. TCRdb's processing, not the study's, gives the V and J calls here. Across this sample there are approximately 400,000 distinct CDR3 sequences, with about 15% seen only once. The ten largest clones add up to roughly 33% of the sample.

This sequence was found in a woman aged 25 to 39 with Graves' hyperthyroidism. Material for sequencing was blood. The chain uses TRBV27 and TRBJ2-7; a weak D assignment points to TRBD1 (5 bases agree). The nucleotide sequence reads TGTGCCAGCAGTTCCGAAAAGACAGTGGTCTACGAGCAGTACTTC. Translated, it gives CASSSEKTVVYEQYF.